This T cell receptor beta chain appears in the sequencing data of a study of shared clonotypes between healthy human individuals. Across the whole study: A couple of women and a few men aged 18 to 49 made up the donors.

CD45RO-negative CD8 cells positively selected for CCR7 made up the naive population, which excluded terminally differentiated effector memory CD45RA+ cells. Nashville, Tennessee was home to all donors, who were Caucasian adults. The method was immunoSEQ multiplex PCR; TCRdb's version includes in-frame clones alone and lacks a portion of them. The sample records 2 million or so clones, over 85% being singletons. In germline, CDR1 is SGHRS, CDR2 YFSETQ. CDR3 length equals 14 residues. With V trimmed by 4 bases and J by 0 bases, 3 bases remained unmatched. What was sequenced was naive CD8+ T cells sorted from blood. This chain uses TRBV5-1 with TRBJ1-2; TRBD1 matches at 7 bases. This TCR was sampled from a man aged 18 to 29 in good health. CDR3 bases: TGCGCCAGCAGCGGTGGGACAGCTAACTATGGCTACACCTTC. This encodes CASSGGTANYGYTF.